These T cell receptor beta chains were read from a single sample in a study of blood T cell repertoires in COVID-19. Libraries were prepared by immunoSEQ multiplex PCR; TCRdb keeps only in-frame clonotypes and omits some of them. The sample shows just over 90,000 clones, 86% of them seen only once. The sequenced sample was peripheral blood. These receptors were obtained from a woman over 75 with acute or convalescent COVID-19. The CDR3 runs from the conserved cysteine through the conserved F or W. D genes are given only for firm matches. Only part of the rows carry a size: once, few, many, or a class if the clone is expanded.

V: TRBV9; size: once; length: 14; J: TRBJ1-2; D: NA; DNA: TGTGCCAGCAGGCCGGCGGGGGAATGGAGTGGCTACACCTTC; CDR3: CASRPAGEWSGYTF
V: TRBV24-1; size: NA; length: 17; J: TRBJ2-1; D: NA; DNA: TGTGCCACCAGTGATTTGTCCTCAGGGACAAGCTACAATGAGCAGTTCTTC; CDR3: CATSDLSSGTSYNEQFF
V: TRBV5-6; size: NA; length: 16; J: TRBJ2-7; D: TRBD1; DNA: TGTGCCAGCAGCTGGACCGGGACAGGGGGAGTCTACGAGCAGTACTTC; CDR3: CASSWTGTGGVYEQYF
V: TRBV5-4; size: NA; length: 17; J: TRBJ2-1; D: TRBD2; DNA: TGTGCCAGCAGCGCAACCTTACTAGCGGGGAGCTACAATGAGCAGTTCTTC; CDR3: CASSATLLAGSYNEQFF
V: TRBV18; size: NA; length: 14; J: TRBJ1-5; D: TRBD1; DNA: TGTGCCAGCTCACCCGACAGGGGATATCAGCCCCAGCATTTT; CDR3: CASSPDRGYQPQHF
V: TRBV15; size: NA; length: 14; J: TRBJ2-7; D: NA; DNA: TGTGCCACCAGCAGAGATCCCACCCGCGGCGAGCAGTACTTC; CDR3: CATSRDPTRGEQYF
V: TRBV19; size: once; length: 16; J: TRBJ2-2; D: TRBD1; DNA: TGTGCCTCCCAGCGTAGAAGAGGGGGCGTTACCGGGGAGCTGTTTTTT; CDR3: CASQRRRGGVTGELFF
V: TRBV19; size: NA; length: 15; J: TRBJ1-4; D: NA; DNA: TGTGCCAGTAGTTCCGACAGGTTATCTAATGAAAAACTGTTTTTT; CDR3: CASSSDRLSNEKLFF
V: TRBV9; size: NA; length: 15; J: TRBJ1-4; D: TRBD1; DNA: TGTGCCAGCAGCGGAGGACAGGGGGCTGGAGAAAAACTGTTTTTT; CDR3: CASSGGQGAGEKLFF
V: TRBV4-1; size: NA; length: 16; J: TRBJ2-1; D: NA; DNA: TGCGCCAGCAGCCAAGACGAAAGCACAGGGTACAATGAGCAGTTCTTC; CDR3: CASSQDESTGYNEQFF
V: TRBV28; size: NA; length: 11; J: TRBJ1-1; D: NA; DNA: TGTGCCAGCAGTTTCGGGGGAAAAGCTTTCTTT; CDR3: CASSFGGKAFF
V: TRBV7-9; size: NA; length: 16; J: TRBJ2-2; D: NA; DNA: TGTGCCAGCACCCCGACGCGCGGGCGCGACACCGGGGAGCTGTTTTTT; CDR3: CASTPTRGRDTGELFF
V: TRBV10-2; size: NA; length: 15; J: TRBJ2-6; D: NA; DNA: TGCGCCAGCAGAGCCTCCACCTCTGGGGCCAACGTCCTGACTTTC; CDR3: CASRASTSGANVLTF
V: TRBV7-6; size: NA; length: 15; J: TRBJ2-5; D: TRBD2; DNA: TGTGCCAGCAGCTCCCTAGCGGGGGGGGTGGAGACCCAGTACTTC; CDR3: CASSSLAGGVETQYF
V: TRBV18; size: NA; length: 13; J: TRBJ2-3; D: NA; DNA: TGTGCCAGCTCAGCGTTGAGCACAGATACGCAGTATTTT; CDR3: CASSALSTDTQYF
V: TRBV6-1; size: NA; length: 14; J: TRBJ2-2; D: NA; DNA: TGTGCCAGCAGTGACCAACTGAACACCGGGGAGCTGTTTTTT; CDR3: CASSDQLNTGELFF
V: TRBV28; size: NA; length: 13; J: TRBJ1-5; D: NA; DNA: TGTGCCACTCGGCTACAGGGAATGGTGACCCAGCATTTT; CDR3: CATRLQGMVTQHF
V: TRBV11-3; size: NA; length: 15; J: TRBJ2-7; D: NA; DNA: TGTGCCAGCAGCTCCAGAAGCAGGGGTTCCCACGAGCAGTACTTC; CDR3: CASSSRSRGSHEQYF
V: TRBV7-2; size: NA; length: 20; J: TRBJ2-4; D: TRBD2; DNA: TGTGCCAGCAGCTTAGCGTTGATAGCGGGGGCGGGAAGGGCCAAAAACATTCAGTACTTC; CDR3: CASSLALIAGAGRAKNIQYF
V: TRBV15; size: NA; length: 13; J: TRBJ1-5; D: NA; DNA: TGTGCCACCAGCGTCGGTGGCAATCAGCCCCAGCATTTT; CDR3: CATSVGGNQPQHF
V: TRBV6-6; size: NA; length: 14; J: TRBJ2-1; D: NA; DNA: TGTGCCAGCAGGCGATTACAGGGTGACAATGAGCAGTTCTTC; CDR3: CASRRLQGDNEQFF
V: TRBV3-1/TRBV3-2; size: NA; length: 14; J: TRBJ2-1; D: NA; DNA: TGTGCCAGCAGTCCCTACTCGTCCCCTCATGAGCAGTTCTTC; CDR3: CASSPYSSPHEQFF
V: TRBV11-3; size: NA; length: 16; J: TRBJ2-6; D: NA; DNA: TGTGCCAGCAGCCAACGAACTAGCCCTGGGGCCAACGTCCTGACTTTC; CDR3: CASSQRTSPGANVLTF
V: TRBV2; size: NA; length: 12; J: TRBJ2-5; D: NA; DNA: TGTGCCAGCAGTGAATCTACTGGGACCCAGTACTTC; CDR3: CASSESTGTQYF
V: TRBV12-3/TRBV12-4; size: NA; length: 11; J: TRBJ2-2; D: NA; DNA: TGTGCCAGCACCAGCGTGGGGGAGCTGTTTTTT; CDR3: CASTSVGELFF
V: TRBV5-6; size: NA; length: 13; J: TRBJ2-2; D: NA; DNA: TGTGCCAGCAGCTATGACAGGACCGGGGAGCTGTTTTTT; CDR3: CASSYDRTGELFF
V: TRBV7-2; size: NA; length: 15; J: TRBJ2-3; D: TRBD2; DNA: TGTGCCAGCAGCTCCCGGACTAGCGGGACAGATACGCAGTATTTT; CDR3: CASSSRTSGTDTQYF
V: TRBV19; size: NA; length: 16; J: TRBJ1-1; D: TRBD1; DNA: TGTGCCAGTAGTATGGGGGGGACAGGGGTTGTAAGGGGAGCTTTCTTT; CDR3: CASSMGGTGVVRGAFF
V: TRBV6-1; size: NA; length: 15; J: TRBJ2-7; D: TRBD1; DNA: TGTGCCAGCAGTGAAATGGGGACAGGGTTTAGCGAGCAGTACTTC; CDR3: CASSEMGTGFSEQYF
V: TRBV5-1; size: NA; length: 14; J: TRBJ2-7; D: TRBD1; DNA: TGCGCCAGCAGCCCAATGACAGGGGGCCACGAGCAGTACTTC; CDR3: CASSPMTGGHEQYF
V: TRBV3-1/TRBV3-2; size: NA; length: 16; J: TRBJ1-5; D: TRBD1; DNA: TGTGCCAGCAGTCATTCCCCGGGGACAGGGGATCAGCCCCAGCATTTT; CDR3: CASSHSPGTGDQPQHF
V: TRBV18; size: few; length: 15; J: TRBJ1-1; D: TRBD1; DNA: TGTGCCAGCTCCGGGACAGGGGGGCGTAACACTGAAGCTTTCTTT; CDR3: CASSGTGGRNTEAFF
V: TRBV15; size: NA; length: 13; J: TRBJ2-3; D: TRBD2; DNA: TGTGCCACCAGGAACGGACTAGCTCCTACGCAGTATTTT; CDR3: CATRNGLAPTQYF
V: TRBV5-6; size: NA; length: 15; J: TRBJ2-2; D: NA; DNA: TGTGCCAGCAGCTTCGTACAGGCGCACACCGGGGAGCTGTTTTTT; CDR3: CASSFVQAHTGELFF
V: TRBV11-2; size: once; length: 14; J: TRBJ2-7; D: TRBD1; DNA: TGTGCCAGCAACCTACAGGGGAACACCTACGAGCAGTACTTC; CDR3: CASNLQGNTYEQYF
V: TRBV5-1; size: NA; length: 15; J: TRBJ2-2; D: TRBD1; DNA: TGCGCCAGCAGCTTGGGGGACAGGGACACCGGGGAGCTGTTTTTT; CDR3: CASSLGDRDTGELFF
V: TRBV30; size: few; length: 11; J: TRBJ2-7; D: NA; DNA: TGTGCCTGGAGTCCTGCCTACGAGCAGTACTTC; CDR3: CAWSPAYEQYF
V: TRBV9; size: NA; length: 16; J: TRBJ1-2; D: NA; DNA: TGTGCCAGCAGCCCCCCCCTCGGCGCAGGCCCTGGGGGCTACACCTTC; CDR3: CASSPPLGAGPGGYTF
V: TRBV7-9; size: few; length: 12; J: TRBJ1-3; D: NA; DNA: TGTGCCAGCTTAATATCTGGAAACACCATATATTTT; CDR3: CASLISGNTIYF
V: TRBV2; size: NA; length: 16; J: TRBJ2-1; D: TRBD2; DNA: TGTGCCAGCACCCTAGCGGGGGGGCGCTCCTACAATGAGCAGTTCTTC; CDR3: CASTLAGGRSYNEQFF
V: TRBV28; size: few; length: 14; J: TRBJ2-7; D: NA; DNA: TGTGCCAGCAGTTTATATGGGAGCTCCTACGAGCAGTACTTC; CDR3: CASSLYGSSYEQYF
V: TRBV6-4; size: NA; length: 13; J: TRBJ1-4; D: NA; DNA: TGTGCCAGCAGTAGAGAGGGGGGGGAAAAACTGTTTTTT; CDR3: CASSREGGEKLFF
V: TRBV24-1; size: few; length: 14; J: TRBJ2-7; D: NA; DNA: TGTGCCACCAGTCAAACAGGGAAGACCTACGAGCAGTACTTC; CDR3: CATSQTGKTYEQYF
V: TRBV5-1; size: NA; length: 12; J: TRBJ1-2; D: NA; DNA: TGCGCCAGCAGCTCCGGAACAGGTGGCTACACCTTC; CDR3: CASSSGTGGYTF
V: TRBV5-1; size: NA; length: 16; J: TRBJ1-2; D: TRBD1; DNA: TGCGCCAGCAGCTTGCAACTTGGACAGGCTAACTATGGCTACACCTTC; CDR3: CASSLQLGQANYGYTF
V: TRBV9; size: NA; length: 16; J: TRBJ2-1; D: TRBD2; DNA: TGTGCCAGCAGCGCCCAACTAGCGGGGGGGCGCAATGAGCAGTTCTTC; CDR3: CASSAQLAGGRNEQFF
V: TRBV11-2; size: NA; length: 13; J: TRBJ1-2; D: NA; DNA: TGTGCCAGCAGACCTGGACAGAACTATGGCTACACCTTC; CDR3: CASRPGQNYGYTF
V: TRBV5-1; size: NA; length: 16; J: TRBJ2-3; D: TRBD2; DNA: TGCGCCAGCAGCATGCTAGCGGGGGATACGGGGGATACGCAGTATTTT; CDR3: CASSMLAGDTGDTQYF
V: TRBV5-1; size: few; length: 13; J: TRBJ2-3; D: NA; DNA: TGCGCCAGCAGCTCGTGGGGCGCAGATACGCAGTATTTT; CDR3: CASSSWGADTQYF
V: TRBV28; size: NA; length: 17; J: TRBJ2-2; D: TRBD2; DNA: TGTGCCAGCACTCCCAGCCCCGGGACTATGAACACCGGGGAGCTGTTTTTT; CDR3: CASTPSPGTMNTGELFF
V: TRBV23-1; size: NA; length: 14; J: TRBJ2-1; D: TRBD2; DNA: TGCGCCAGCGGTAGCGGGGGGCCGGGCAATGAGCAGTTCTTC; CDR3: CASGSGGPGNEQFF
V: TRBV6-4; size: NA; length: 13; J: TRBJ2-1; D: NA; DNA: TGTGCCAGCAGTAAGGAGGTTTACAATGAGCAGTTCTTC; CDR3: CASSKEVYNEQFF
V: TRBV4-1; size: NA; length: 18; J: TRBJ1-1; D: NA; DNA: TGCGCCAGCAGCCAAGACGTAATCTTAGCCCTCATGAACACTGAAGCTTTCTTT; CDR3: CASSQDVILALMNTEAFF
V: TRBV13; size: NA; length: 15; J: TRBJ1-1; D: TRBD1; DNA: TGTGCCAGCAGCCTAGGGACAGGGTGGAACACTGAAGCTTTCTTT; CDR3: CASSLGTGWNTEAFF
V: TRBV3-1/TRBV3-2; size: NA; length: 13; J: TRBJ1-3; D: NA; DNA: TGTGCCAGCAGCCTCCTTGGTCCGGACACCATATATTTT; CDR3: CASSLLGPDTIYF
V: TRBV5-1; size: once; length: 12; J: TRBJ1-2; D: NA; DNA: TGCGCCAGCAGCTTGGGAGGCTATGGCTACACCTTC; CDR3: CASSLGGYGYTF